This TCR beta chain was captured by sequencing in a study of T cell responses to AZD1222 COVID-19 vaccine. Across the study: Analysis merged second doses at about 4 or about 12 weeks.

As concerns this clone: Its antigen is not known.

The V gene's germline CDR1 is SGHRS and CDR2 YFSETQ. The V end was cut by 3 bases, the J end by 5 bases, with 23 bases between. The CDR3 is 17 residues long. TCRdb's table, derived via immunoSEQ multiplex PCR, lists solely in-frame clones and lacks some. The table has approximately 130,000 clones, approximately 93% seen once; the top ten hold around 3.1%. Study-wide points: AZD1222 recipients seropositive at baseline numbered only six or seven. The repertoires were collected only after the peak T cell response. Two AZD1222 doses significantly raised spike-specific TCR breadth and depth over controls.

The TCR comes from an adult in good health. Sample: peripheral blood, taken on day 0 of AZD1222 vaccination. J is TRBJ2-5 and V is TRBV5-1, with D possibly being TRBD2 (6 bases). The CDR3 region has the DNA TGCGCCAGCAGCTCTTCGCAGGGTAGCGGATTGACGGAGACCCAGTACTTC. Translated: CASSSSQGSGLTETQYF.